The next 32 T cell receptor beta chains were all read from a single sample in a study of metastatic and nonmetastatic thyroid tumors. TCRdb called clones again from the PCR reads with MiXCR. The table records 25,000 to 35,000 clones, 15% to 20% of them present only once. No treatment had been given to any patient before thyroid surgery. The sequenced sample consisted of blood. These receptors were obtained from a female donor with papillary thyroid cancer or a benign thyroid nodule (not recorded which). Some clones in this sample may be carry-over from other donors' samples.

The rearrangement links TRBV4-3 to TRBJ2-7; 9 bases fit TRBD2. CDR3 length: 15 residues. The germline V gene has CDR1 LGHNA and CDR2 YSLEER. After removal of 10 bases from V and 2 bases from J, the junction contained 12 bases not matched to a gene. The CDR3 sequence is CAIEDSGSETYEQYF. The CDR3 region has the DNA TGCGCCATCGAGGATAGCGGGAGTGAAACCTACGAGCAGTACTTC.

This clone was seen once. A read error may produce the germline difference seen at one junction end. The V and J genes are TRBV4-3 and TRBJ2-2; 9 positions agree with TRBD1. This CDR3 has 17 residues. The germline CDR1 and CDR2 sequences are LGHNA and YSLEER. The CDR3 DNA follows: TGCGCCAGCAGCCGAGAGAGACAGGGGGGTGTCTTCGGGGAGCTGTTTTTC. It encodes CASSRERQGGVFGELFF.

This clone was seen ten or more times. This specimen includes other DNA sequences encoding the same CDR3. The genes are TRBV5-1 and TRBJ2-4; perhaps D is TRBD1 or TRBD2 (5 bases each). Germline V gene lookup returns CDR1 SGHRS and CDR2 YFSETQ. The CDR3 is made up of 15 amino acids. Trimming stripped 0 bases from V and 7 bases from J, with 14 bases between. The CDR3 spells CASSLGGTPGNIQYF. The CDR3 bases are TGCGCCAGCAGCTTGGGAGGGACCCCCGGGAACATTCAGTACTTC.

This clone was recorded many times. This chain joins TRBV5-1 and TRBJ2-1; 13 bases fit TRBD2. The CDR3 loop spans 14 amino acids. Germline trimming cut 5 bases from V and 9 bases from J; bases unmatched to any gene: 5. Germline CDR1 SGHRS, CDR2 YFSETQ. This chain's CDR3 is CASRTSGRTGEQFF. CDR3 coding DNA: TGCGCCAGCAGGACTAGCGGGAGGACTGGTGAGCAGTTCTTC. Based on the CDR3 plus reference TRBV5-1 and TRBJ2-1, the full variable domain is KAGVTQTPRYLIKTRGQQVTLSCSPISGHRSVSWYQQTPGQGLQFLFEYFSETQRNKGNFPGRFSGRQFSNSRSEMNVSTLELGDSALYLCASRTSGRTGEQFFGPGTRLTVL.

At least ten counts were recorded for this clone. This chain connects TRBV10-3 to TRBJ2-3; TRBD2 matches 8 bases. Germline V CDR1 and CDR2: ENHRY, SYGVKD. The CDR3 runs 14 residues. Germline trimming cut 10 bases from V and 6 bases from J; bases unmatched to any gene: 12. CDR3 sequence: CATKLAGGEDTQYF. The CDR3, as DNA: TGTGCCACCAAACTGGCGGGGGGCGAGGATACGCAGTATTTT.

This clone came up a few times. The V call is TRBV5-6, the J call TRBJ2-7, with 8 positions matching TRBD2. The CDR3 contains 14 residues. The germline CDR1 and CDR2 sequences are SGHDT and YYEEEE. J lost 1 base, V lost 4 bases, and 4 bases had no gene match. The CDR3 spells CASSGAGGSYEQYF. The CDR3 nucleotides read TGTGCCAGCAGCGGGGCGGGAGGTTCCTACGAGCAGTACTTC.

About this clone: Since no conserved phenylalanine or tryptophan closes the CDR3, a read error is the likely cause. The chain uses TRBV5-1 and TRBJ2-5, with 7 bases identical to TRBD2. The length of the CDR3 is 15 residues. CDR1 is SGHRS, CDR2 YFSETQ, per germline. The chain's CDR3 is CASILGISTSETQYL. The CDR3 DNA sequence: TGCGCCAGCATCTTGGGAATCTCGACTAGCGAGACCCAGTACCTC.

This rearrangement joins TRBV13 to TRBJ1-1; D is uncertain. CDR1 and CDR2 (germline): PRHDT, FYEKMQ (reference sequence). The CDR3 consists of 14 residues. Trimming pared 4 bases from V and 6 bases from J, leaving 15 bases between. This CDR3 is CASSSRSGMSEAFF. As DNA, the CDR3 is TGTGCCAGCAGCTCCAGGTCGGGGATGTCTGAAGCTTTCTTT.

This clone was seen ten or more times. CDR3 loop: CASSLATEAFF. CDR3 nucleotides: TGTGCCAGCAGCTTAGCGACTGAAGCTTTCTTT. The gene calls are TRBV7-9 and TRBJ1-1; D not certain. This CDR3 is 11 amino acids long. CDR1 and CDR2 (germline): SEHNR, FQNEAQ (reference sequence). V was trimmed by 0 bases and J by 5 bases, leaving 1 base between them.

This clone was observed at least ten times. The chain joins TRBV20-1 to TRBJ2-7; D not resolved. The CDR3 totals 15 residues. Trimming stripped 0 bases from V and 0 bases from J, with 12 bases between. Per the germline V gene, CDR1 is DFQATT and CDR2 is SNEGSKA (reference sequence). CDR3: CSARDSRLNSYEQYF. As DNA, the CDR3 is TGCAGTGCTAGAGATAGCCGACTCAACTCCTACGAGCAGTACTTC.

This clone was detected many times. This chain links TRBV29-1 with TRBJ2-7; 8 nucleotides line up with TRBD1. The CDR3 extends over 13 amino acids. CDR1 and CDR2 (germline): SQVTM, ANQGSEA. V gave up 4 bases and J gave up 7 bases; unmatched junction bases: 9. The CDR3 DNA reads TGCAGCGTTGTGGGGCAGGGGGCACGGGAGCAGTACTTC. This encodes CSVVGQGAREQYF.

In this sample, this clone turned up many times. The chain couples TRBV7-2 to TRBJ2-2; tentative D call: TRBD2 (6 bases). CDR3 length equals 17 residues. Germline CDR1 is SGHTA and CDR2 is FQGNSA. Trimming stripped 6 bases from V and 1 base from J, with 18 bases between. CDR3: CASRSNSGGVNTGELFF. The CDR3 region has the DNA TGTGCCAGCAGGTCTAACTCCGGCGGGGTGAACACCGGGGAGCTGTTTTTT.

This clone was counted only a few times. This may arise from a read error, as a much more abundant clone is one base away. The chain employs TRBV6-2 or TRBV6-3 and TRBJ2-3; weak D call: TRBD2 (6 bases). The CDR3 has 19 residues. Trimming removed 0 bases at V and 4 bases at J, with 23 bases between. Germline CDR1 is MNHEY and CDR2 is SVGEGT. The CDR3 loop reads CASSYSTTGWRAGADTQYF. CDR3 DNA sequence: TGTGCCAGCAGTTACTCCACGACTGGCTGGAGGGCCGGGGCAGATACGCAGTATTTT.

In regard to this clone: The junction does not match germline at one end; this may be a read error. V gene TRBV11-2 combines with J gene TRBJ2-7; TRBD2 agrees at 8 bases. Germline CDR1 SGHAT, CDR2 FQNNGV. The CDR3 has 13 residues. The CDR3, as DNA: TGTGCCAGCCGCTTAAGCCGGGAGGGCGAGCAGTACTTC. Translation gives CASRLSREGEQYF.

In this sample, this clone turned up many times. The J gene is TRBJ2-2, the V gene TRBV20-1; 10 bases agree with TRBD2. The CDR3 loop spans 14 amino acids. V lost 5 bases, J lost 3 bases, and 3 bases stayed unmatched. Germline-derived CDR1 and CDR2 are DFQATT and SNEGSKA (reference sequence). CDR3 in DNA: TGCAGTGCTGAGCGGGAGGGGTACACCGGGGAGCTGTTTTTT. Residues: CSAEREGYTGELFF.

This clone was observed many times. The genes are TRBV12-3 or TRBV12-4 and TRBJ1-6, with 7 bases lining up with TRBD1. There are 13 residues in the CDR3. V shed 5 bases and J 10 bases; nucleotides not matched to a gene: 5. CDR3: CASSADRRSPLHF. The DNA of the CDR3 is TGTGCCAGCAGTGCGGACAGGAGGTCACCCCTCCACTTT.

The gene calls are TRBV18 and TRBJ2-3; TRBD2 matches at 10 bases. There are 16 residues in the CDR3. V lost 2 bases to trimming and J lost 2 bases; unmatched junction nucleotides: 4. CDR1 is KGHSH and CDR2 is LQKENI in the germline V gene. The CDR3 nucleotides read TGTGCCAGCTCACCAAGTACTAGCGGGGCCACAGATACGCAGTATTTT. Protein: CASSPSTSGATDTQYF.

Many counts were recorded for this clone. Here the CDR3 reads CASSRLPENTEAFF. The CDR3 DNA reads TGCGCCAGCAGTCGCCTTCCGGAGAACACTGAAGCTTTCTTT. This sequence joins TRBV5-1 and TRBJ1-1; D gene unclear. The CDR3 has 14 residues. CDR1 and CDR2 from the germline V gene are SGHRS and YFSETQ. Trimming took off 5 bases at V and 1 base at J, with 12 bases between the two ends.

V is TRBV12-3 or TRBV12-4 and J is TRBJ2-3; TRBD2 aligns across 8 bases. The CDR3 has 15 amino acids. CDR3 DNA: TGTACCAACAGTTTCGGGGGGGGTCTTCAGGATACGCAGTATTTT. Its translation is CTNSFGGGLQDTQYF.

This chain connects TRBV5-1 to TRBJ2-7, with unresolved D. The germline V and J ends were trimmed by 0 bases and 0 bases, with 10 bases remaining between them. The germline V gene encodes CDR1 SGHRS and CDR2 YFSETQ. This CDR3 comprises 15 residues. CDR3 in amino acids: CASSLVWWSSYEQYF. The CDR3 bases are TGCGCCAGCAGCTTGGTGTGGTGGAGCTCCTACGAGCAGTACTTC.

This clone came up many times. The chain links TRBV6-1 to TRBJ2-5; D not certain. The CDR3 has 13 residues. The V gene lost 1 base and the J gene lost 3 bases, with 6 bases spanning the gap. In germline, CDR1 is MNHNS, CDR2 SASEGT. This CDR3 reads CASSEGLEETQYF. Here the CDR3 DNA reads TGTGCCAGCAGTGAAGGTCTCGAAGAGACCCAGTACTTC.

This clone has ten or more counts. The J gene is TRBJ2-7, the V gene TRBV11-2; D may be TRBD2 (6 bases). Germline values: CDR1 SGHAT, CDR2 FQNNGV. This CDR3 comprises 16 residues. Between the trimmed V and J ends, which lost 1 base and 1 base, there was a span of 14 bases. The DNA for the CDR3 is TGTGCCAGCAGCTTAGTGGGGGGAAGGGAATCCTACGAGCAGTACTTC. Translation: CASSLVGGRESYEQYF.

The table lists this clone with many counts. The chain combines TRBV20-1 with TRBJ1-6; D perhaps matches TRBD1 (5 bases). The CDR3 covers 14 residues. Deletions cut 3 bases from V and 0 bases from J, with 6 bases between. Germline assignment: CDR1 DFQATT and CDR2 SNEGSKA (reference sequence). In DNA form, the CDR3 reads TGCAGTGCTAGGCAGGGCTCCTATAATTCACCCCTCCACTTT. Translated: CSARQGSYNSPLHF.

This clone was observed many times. The CDR3 DNA sequence: TGTGCCAGCAGGGGGGACCCCTGGGCGATCTCTGGAAACACCATATATTTT. Amino acid sequence: CASRGDPWAISGNTIYF. This sequence joins TRBV12-3 or TRBV12-4 and TRBJ1-3; D is possibly TRBD1 (5 bases). Trimming took 6 bases from V and 0 from J, leaving 18 bases between them. This CDR3 spans 17 amino acids.

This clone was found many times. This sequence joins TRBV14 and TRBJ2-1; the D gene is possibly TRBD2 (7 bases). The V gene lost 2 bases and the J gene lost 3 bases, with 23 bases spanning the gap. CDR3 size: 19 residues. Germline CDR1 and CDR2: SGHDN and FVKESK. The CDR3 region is CASSQFMAIGGGFYNEQFF. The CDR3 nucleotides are TGTGCCAGCAGCCAATTCATGGCGATAGGCGGGGGCTTCTACAATGAGCAGTTCTTC.

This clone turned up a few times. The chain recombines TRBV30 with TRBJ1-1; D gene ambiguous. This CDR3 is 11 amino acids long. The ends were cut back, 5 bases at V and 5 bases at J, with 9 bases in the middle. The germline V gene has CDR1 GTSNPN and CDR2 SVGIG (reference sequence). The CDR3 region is CAWFRRTEAFF. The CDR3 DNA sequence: TGTGCCTGGTTTAGGAGAACTGAAGCTTTCTTT.

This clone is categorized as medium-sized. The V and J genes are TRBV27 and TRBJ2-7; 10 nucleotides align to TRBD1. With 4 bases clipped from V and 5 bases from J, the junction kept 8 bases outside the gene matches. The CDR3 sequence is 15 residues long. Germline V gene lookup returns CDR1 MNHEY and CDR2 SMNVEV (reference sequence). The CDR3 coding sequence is TGTGCCAGCAGTTCCTCGGGACAGGGGTTCGACGAGCAGTACTTC. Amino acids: CASSSSGQGFDEQYF.

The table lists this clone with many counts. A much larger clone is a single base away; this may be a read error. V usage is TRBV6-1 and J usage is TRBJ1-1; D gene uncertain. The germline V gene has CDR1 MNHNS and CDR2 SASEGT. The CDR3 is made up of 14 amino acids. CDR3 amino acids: CTSSELVGNTEAFF. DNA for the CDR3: TGTACCAGCAGTGAATTGGTGGGGAACACTGAAGCTTTCTTT.

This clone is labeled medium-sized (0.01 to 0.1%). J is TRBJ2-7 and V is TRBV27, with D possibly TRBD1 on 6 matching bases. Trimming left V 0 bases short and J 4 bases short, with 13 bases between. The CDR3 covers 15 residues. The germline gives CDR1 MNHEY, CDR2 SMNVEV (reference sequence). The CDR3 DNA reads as TGTGCCAGCAGTTTATCCGCTATACAGGGATACGAGCAGTACTTC. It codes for CASSLSAIQGYEQYF.

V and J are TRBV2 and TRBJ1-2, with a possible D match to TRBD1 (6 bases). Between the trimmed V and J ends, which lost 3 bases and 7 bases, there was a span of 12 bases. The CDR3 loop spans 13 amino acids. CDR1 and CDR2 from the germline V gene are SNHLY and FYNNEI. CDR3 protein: CASSEGGLPGYTF. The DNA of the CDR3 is TGTGCCAGCAGTGAGGGGGGCCTACCTGGCTACACCTTC.

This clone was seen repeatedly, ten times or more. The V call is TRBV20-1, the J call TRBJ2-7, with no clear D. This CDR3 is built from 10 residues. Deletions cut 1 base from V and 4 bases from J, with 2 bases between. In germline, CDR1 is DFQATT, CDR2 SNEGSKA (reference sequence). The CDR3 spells CSARAYEQYF. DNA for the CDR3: TGCAGTGCTAGAGCATACGAGCAGTACTTC.

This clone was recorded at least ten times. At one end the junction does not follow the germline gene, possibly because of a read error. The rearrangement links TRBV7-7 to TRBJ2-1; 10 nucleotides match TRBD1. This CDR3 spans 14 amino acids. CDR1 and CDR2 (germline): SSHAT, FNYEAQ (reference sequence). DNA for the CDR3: TGTGCTAGCAGCTTGGACAGGGGGAACTATGAGCAGTTCTTC. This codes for CASSLDRGNYEQFF.